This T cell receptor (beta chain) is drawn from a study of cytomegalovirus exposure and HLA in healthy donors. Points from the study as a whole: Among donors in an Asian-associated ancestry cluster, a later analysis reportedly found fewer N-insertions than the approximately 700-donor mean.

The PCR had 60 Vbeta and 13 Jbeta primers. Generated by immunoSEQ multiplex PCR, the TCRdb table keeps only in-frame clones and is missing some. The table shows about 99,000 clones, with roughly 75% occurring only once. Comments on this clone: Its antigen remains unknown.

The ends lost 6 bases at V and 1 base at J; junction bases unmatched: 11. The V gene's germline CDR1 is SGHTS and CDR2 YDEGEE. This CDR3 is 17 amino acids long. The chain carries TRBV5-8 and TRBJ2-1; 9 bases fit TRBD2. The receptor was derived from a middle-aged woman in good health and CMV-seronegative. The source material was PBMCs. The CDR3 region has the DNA TGTGCCAGCACCAAACTACCGGGACTAGCATCCTACAATGAGCAGTTCTTC. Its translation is CASTKLPGLASYNEQFF.